This TCR beta chain originates from a study of blood T cells in healthy people across ages. V shed 5 bases and J 5 bases; nucleotides not matched to a gene: 5. This CDR3 has 13 residues. From germline, CDR1 is KGHSY and CDR2 FQNENV. Healthy individuals of Caucasian origin from Russia, aged about 6 to 95, served as donors. Next came a second PCR, run for about 7 to 12 cycles, which used a sample-barcoded 5' primer along with a J-beta primer mix. A single record per CDR3 protein comes from TCRdb applying MiXCR to the 5' RACE reads. This sample has a few hundred thousand distinct CDR3 sequences, with 27% found just once.

The sequence was collected from a woman in her 70s in good health. Sequencing used blood. The chain combines TRBV16 with TRBJ1-2; TRBD1 matches at 7 bases. The CDR3 sequence is CASSYTGDYGYTF. The CDR3 DNA reads as TGTGCCAGCAGCTATACAGGGGATTATGGCTACACCTTC.